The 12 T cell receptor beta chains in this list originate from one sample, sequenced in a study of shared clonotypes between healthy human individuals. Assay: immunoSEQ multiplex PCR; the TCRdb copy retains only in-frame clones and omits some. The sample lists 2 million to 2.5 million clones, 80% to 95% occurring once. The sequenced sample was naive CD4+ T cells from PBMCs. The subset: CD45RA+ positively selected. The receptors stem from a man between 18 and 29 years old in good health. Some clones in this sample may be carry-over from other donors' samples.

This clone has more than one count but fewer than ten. The CDR3 reads CASSLNAGELFF. CDR3 nucleotides: TGTGCCAGCAGCCTCAACGCCGGGGAGCTGTTTTTT. This chain links TRBV7-2 with TRBJ2-2, with D hard to call. The germline CDR1 and CDR2 sequences are SGHTA and FQGNSA. V was cut by 5 bases and J by 6 bases, with 7 bases left in between. This CDR3 has 12 residues. Based on the CDR3 plus reference TRBV7-2 and TRBJ2-2, the full variable domain is GAGVSQSPSNKVTEKGKDVELRCDPISGHTALYWYRQSLGQGLEFLIYFQGNSAPDKSGLPSDRFSAERTGGSVSTLTIQRTQQEDSAVYLCASSLNAGELFFGEGSRLTVL.

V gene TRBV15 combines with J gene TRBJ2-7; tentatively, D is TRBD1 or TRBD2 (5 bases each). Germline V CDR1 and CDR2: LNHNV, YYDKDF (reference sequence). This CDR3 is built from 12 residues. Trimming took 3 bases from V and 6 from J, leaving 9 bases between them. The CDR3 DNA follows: TGTGCCACCAGCAGTGGGGGATCCGAGCAGTACTTC. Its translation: CATSSGGSEQYF.

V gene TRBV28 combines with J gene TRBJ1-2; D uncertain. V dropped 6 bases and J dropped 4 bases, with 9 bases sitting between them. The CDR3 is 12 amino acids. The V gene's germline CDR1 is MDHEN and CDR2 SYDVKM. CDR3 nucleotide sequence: TGTGCCAGCAGCGCGGTTGGCTATGGCTACACCTTC. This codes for CASSAVGYGYTF.

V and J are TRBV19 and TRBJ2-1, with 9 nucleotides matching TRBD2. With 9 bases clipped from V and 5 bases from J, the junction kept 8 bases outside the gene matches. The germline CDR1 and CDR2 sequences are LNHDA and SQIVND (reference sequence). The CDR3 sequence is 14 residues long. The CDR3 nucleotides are TGTGCCAGCTCCGGGACTAGCAGGGACAATGAGCAGTTCTTC. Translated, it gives CASSGTSRDNEQFF.

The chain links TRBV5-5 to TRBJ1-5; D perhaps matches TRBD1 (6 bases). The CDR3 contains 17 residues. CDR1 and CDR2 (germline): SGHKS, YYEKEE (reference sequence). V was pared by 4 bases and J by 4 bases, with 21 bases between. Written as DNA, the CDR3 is TGTGCCAGCAGCCGTACTTTGAGGGGGACGGCAAATCAGCCCCAGCATTTT. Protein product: CASSRTLRGTANQPQHF.

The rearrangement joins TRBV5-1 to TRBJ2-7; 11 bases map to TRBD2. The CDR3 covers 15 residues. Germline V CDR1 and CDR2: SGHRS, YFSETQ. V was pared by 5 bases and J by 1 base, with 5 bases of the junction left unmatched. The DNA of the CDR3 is TGCGCCAGCAGATCGACTAGCGGGATTTCCTACGAGCAGTACTTC. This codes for CASRSTSGISYEQYF. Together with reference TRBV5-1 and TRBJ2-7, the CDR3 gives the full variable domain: KAGVTQTPRYLIKTRGQQVTLSCSPISGHRSVSWYQQTPGQGLQFLFEYFSETQRNKGNFPGRFSGRQFSNSRSEMNVSTLELGDSALYLCASRSTSGISYEQYFGPGTRLTVT.

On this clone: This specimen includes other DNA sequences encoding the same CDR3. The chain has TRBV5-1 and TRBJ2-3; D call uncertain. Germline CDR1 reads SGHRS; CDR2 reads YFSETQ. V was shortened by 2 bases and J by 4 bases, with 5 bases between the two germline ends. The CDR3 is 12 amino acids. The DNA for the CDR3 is TGCGCCAGCAGCTTAAATGCAGATACGCAGTATTTT. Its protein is CASSLNADTQYF. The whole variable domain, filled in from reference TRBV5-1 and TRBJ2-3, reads KAGVTQTPRYLIKTRGQQVTLSCSPISGHRSVSWYQQTPGQGLQFLFEYFSETQRNKGNFPGRFSGRQFSNSRSEMNVSTLELGDSALYLCASSLNADTQYFGPGTRLTVL.

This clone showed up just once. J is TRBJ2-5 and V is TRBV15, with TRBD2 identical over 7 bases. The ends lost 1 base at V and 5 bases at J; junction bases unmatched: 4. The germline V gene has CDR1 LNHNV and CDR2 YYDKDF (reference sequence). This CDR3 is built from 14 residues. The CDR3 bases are TGTGCCACCAGCAGAGTTGCCGGGGGGGAGACCCAGTACTTC. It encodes CATSRVAGGETQYF.

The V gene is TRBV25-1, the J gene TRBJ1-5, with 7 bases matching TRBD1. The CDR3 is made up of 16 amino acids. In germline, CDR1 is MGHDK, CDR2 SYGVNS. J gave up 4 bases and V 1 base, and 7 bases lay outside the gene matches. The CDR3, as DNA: TGTGCCAGCAGTGAATTGGGAACAGGGGAAAATCAGCCCCAGCATTTT. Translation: CASSELGTGENQPQHF.

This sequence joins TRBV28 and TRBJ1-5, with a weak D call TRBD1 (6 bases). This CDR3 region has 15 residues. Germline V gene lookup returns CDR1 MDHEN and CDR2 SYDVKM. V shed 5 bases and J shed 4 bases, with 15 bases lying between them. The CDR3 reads CASSRIQGQNQPQHF. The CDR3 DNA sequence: TGTGCCAGCAGTAGAATACAGGGTCAAAATCAGCCCCAGCATTTT.

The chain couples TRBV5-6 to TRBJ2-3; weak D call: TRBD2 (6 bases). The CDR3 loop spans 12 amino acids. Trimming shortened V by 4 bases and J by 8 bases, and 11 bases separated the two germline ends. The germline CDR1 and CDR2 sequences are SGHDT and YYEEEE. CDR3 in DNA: TGTGCCAGCAGCCTCCTCGGGGGTACGCAGTATTTT. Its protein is CASSLLGGTQYF.

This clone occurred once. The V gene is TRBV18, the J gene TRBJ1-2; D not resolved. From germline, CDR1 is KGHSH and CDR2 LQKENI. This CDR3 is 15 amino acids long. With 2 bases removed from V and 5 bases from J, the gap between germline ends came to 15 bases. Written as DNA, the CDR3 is TGTGCCAGCTCACCAACCCGGGAATTCGGGTATGGCTACACCTTC. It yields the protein CASSPTREFGYGYTF.